One and the same sample provided the 21 T cell receptor beta chains below, sequenced in a study of graft-versus-host responses after intestinal transplantation. These receptors have no known antigen. Repertoires were generated with immunoSEQ multiplex PCR, while TCRdb's copy carries only in-frame clones and drops some. The repertoire includes around 110,000 clones, roughly 87% of them detected once, and roughly 0.64% sits in the top ten. The sample was unstimulated CD4+ T cells sorted from spleen or lymph node cells, taken before transplant. Receptors originate from a human donor who was the organ donor for an intestinal transplant.

This chain connects TRBV6-5 to TRBJ2-2; 9 nucleotides agree with TRBD2. With V trimmed by 0 bases and J by 2 bases, 1 base remained unmatched. The CDR3 is 16 residues long. Germline CDR1 reads MNHEY; CDR2 reads SVGAGI. The CDR3 is CASSYSTSGNTGELFF. The CDR3 DNA is TGTGCCAGCAGTTACTCGACTAGCGGAAACACCGGGGAGCTGTTTTTT.

This chain joins TRBV6-1 and TRBJ1-1, with D unclear. CDR1 and CDR2 from the germline V gene are MNHNS and SASEGT. This CDR3 is 14 amino acids long. The V end was cut by 5 bases, the J end by 0 bases, with 10 bases between. CDR3 DNA sequence: TGTGCCAGCAGTCCCCCGGCGCTGAACACTGAAGCTTTCTTT. This gives the protein CASSPPALNTEAFF.

The chain couples TRBV5-1 to TRBJ2-3; TRBD2 matches at 9 bases. CDR1 is SGHRS, CDR2 YFSETQ, per germline. Trimming cost V 7 bases and J 10 bases; bases outside gene matches: 7. This CDR3 has 12 amino acids. The CDR3: CASANSGGSQYF. In DNA form, the CDR3 reads TGCGCCAGCGCCAATAGCGGGGGATCGCAGTATTTT.

The chain is built from TRBV6-1 and TRBJ2-7; D could derive from TRBD1 or TRBD2 (5 bases each). Germline assignment: CDR1 MNHNS and CDR2 SASEGT. The CDR3 contains 18 residues. V was clipped by 1 base and J by 5 bases, with 24 bases between them. DNA for the CDR3: TGTGCCAGCAGTGAAGGGACTTGGTACACGGGGCGGGTACACGAGCAGTACTTC. Its protein is CASSEGTWYTGRVHEQYF.

This chain joins TRBV7-8 and TRBJ2-1; 7 bases are a match to TRBD2. The ends lost 5 bases at V and 5 bases at J; junction bases unmatched: 12. The length of the CDR3 is 16 residues. Germline V lookup: CDR1 SGHVS, CDR2 FQNEAQ. The CDR3 loop reads CASSPYTWGGDNEQFF. The DNA for the CDR3 is TGTGCCAGCAGCCCTTATACTTGGGGGGGAGACAATGAGCAGTTCTTC.

This clone was seen a few times. V usage is TRBV5-1 and J usage is TRBJ1-1; 8 bases align to TRBD1. CDR1 is SGHRS, CDR2 YFSETQ, per germline. This CDR3 is built from 14 residues. Trimming removed 4 bases from V and 1 base from J; junction bases left unmatched: 3. For the CDR3, the DNA is TGCGCCAGCAGCCCTGGGACAGGGAACACTGAAGCTTTCTTT. This codes for CASSPGTGNTEAFF.

The chain is built from TRBV19 and TRBJ2-7; 8 bases match TRBD1. This CDR3 comprises 16 residues. Per the germline V gene, CDR1 is LNHDA and CDR2 is SQIVND (reference sequence). Trimming cost V 7 bases and J 7 bases; bases outside gene matches: 18. CDR3 loop: CASTRTGTILHGEQYF. The CDR3 DNA sequence: TGTGCCAGTACCCGGACAGGGACCATACTGCATGGAGAGCAGTACTTC.

The chain couples TRBV6-5 to TRBJ2-3; no definite D call. The CDR3 has 15 residues. Trimming removed 2 bases at V and 0 bases at J, with 9 bases between. Per the germline V gene, CDR1 is MNHEY and CDR2 is SVGAGI. The CDR3 here is CASSYGLPSTDTQYF. For the CDR3, the DNA is TGTGCCAGCAGTTACGGGCTTCCTAGCACAGATACGCAGTATTTT.

The chain couples TRBV7-3 to TRBJ2-1, with 10 positions matching TRBD1. Germline V gene data show CDR1 as SGHTA and CDR2 as FQGTGA. Trimming took 5 bases from V and 7 from J; bases not matched to a gene: 5. This CDR3 is built from 14 residues. The CDR3 reads CASSVGDRGNEQFF. The DNA for the CDR3 is TGTGCCAGCAGCGTAGGGGACAGGGGTAATGAGCAGTTCTTC.

This chain links TRBV6-1 with TRBJ1-1; D gene uncertain. Germline V gives CDR1 MNHNS, CDR2 SASEGT. The CDR3 contains 13 residues. Trimming cost V 5 bases and J 5 bases, with 12 bases left between them. CDR3 DNA: TGTGCCAGCAGTCCCCGGGCGGTGACTGAAGCTTTCTTT. Encoded protein: CASSPRAVTEAFF.

This clone has just one count. This chain uses TRBV25-1 with TRBJ1-6; 7 nucleotides line up with TRBD1. The germline V gene encodes CDR1 MGHDK and CDR2 SYGVNS. The V and J ends lost 8 bases and 0 bases, in that order; junction bases with no gene match: 10. The CDR3 is made up of 17 amino acids. CDR3 DNA: TGTGCCAGCGGCGATACAGGGGTTAGCTCCTATAATTCACCCCTCCACTTT. Protein product: CASGDTGVSSYNSPLHF.

The chain links TRBV30 to TRBJ1-2; weak D call: TRBD1 (5 bases). The CDR3 runs 12 residues. The germline V and J ends were trimmed by 6 bases and 13 bases, with 21 bases remaining between them. The V gene's germline CDR1 is GTSNPN and CDR2 SVGIG (reference sequence). This chain's CDR3 is CACQGRTTRGTF. As DNA, the CDR3 is TGTGCCTGTCAGGGACGAACCACACGAGGCACCTTC.

The chain carries TRBV6-6 and TRBJ1-6; D ambiguous. Germline assignment: CDR1 MNHNY and CDR2 SVGAGI (reference sequence). V was pared by 0 bases and J by 8 bases, with 8 bases between. CDR3 length equals 14 residues. The CDR3 DNA reads as TGTGCCAGCAGTTACTCGGAGAGAGATTCACCCCTCCACTTT. Translating gives CASSYSERDSPLHF.

The J gene is TRBJ1-3, the V gene TRBV11-2, with TRBD1 matching over 8 bases. Trimming took 4 bases from V and 2 from J; bases not matched to a gene: 7. CDR3 length equals 16 residues. The germline V gene has CDR1 SGHAT and CDR2 FQNNGV. This CDR3 reads CASSSFGTGAGNTIYF. The CDR3 bases are TGTGCCAGCAGCTCCTTTGGGACAGGAGCTGGAAACACCATATATTTT. The whole variable domain, remainder taken from reference TRBV11-2 and TRBJ1-3, is EAGVAQSPRYKIIEKRQSVAFWCNPISGHATLYWYQQILGQGPKLLIQFQNNGVVDDSQLPKDRFSAERLKGVDSTLKIQPAKLEDSAVYLCASSSFGTGAGNTIYFGEGSWLTVV.

The V gene is TRBV7-9, the J gene TRBJ1-1; TRBD1 agrees at 10 bases. The CDR3 has 14 residues. Per germline, CDR1 SEHNR and CDR2 FQNEAQ (reference sequence). V shed 5 bases and J 3 bases; nucleotides not matched to a gene: 3. The CDR3 region has the DNA TGTGCCAGCAGCCCGGACAGGGGGGACACTGAAGCTTTCTTT. It specifies CASSPDRGDTEAFF.

The chain has TRBV4-3 and TRBJ1-5; 7 positions match TRBD1. The CDR3 totals 13 residues. Germline CDR1 reads LGHNA; CDR2 reads YSLEER. V lost 3 bases and J lost 5; bases outside the gene matches: 1. CDR3 loop: CASSQGQYQPQHF. The CDR3 DNA is TGCGCCAGCAGCCAGGGACAGTATCAGCCCCAGCATTTT.

The chain combines TRBV12-2 with TRBJ2-7. TRBV12-2 constitutes a pseudogene. The length of the CDR3 is 17 residues. The CDR3 DNA sequence: TGTGCAAGTCGCTTACTTCCCCTAATCCTTCACCTGGGGGAGCAGTACTTC. This encodes CASRLLPLILHLGEQYF.

The rearrangement links TRBV10-1 to TRBJ2-2, with TRBD1 as a possible D gene (5 bases). Trimming shortened V by 5 bases and J by 0 bases, and 7 bases separated the two germline ends. CDR1 and CDR2 (germline): WNHNN, SYGVQD (reference sequence). The CDR3 runs to 14 residues. CDR3 residues: CASSSQANTGELFF. CDR3 nucleotides: TGCGCCAGCAGTTCACAGGCGAACACCGGGGAGCTGTTTTTT.

The chain joins TRBV27 to TRBJ1-5; D is undetermined. The CDR3 is 13 amino acids. The germline gives CDR1 MNHEY, CDR2 SMNVEV (reference sequence). V dropped 3 bases and J dropped 3 bases, with 6 bases sitting between them. The DNA of the CDR3 is TGTGCCAGCAGTTTCGGGCTCAATCAGCCCCAGCATTTT. Its protein is CASSFGLNQPQHF.

In this sample, this clone turned up a few times. The gene calls are TRBV7-7 and TRBJ2-3; D unresolved. The CDR3 contains 13 residues. V gave up 0 bases and J gave up 4 bases, with 5 bases separating them. Per the germline V gene, CDR1 is SSHAT and CDR2 is FNYEAQ (reference sequence). The CDR3 DNA sequence: TGTGCCAGCAGCTTAGCCGAGTCAGATACGCAGTATTTT. This gives the protein CASSLAESDTQYF.

The chain employs TRBV5-1 and TRBJ1-4, with a possible D match to TRBD1 (6 bases). V was cut by 4 bases and J by 0 bases, with 13 bases left in between. This CDR3 contains 16 residues. Germline V gene lookup returns CDR1 SGHRS and CDR2 YFSETQ. This chain's CDR3 is CASSRSPGATNEKLFF. CDR3 nucleotide sequence: TGCGCCAGCAGCCGGAGCCCAGGGGCAACTAATGAAAAACTGTTTTTT.